This record looks at one T cell receptor beta chain sequence and its context. The antigen is not known. The germline CDR1 and CDR2 sequences are LGHNA and YNFKEQ. The CDR3 extends over 14 amino acids. With UMIs, 5'RACE template switching was used to make TCR beta cDNA. TCRdb re-analyzed the 5' RACE reads; it lists each CDR3 protein once, without DNA. The sample has 140,000 or so distinct CDR3 sequences; the top ten hold around 12%. This specimen comes from a study of T cells expressing NK-cell markers. Overall study: Sequencing of TCR beta repertoires drew on sorted CD3+CD56+NKG2C+, CD3+CD56+NKG2C- and CD3+CD56-NKG2C+ T cells. Seven of the eight sequenced donors were classified as HCMV-seropositive, and one was classified as seronegative.

Study results and limitations: In a few donors, dominant clonotypes made up about 25-60.1% of CD3+CD56-NKG2C+ cells.

The chain recombines TRBV4-2 with TRBJ2-3. The sample comprised blood T cells: a sorted CD56 or NKG2C T cell subset, CD4+ or CD8+ T cells, or bulk PBMC T cells (not recorded which). The TCR comes from a man between 18 and 29 years old in good health. This chain's CDR3 is CASSQEYSADTQYF.